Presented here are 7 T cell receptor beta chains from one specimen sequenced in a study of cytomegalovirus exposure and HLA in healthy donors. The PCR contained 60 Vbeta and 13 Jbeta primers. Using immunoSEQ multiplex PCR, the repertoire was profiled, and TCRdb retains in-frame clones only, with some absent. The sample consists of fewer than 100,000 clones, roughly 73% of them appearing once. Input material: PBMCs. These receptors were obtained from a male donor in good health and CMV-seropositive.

The CDR3 loop reads CASSPRGALNQPQHF. DNA of the CDR3: TGTGCCAGCAGCCCCCGGGGAGCTTTGAATCAGCCCCAGCATTTT. The chain couples TRBV2 to TRBJ1-5; D ambiguous. V lost 6 bases and J 4 bases, leaving 16 bases between the germline ends. Germline assignment: CDR1 SNHLY and CDR2 FYNNEI. This CDR3 is built from 15 residues.

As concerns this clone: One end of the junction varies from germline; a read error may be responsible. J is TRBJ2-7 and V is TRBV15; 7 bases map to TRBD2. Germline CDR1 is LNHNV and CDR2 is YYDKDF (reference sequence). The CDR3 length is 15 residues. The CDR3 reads CATSRAPTSSDEQYF. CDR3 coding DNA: TGTGCCACCAGCAGAGCACCGACTAGCTCCGACGAGCAGTACTTC.

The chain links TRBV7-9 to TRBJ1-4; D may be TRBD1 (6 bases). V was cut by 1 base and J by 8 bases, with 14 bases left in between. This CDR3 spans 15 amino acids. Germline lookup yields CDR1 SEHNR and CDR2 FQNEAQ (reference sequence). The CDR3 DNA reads TGTGCCAGCAGCTTAGATGCGGGGGCGGACGAAAAACTGTTTTTT. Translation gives CASSLDAGADEKLFF.

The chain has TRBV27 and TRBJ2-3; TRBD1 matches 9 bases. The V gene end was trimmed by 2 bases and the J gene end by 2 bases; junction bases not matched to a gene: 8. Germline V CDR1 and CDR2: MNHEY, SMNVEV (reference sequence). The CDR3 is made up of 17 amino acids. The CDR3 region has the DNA TGTGCCAGCAGTTTACGAAGGACAGGGGCGCTCACAGATACGCAGTATTTT. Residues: CASSLRRTGALTDTQYF.

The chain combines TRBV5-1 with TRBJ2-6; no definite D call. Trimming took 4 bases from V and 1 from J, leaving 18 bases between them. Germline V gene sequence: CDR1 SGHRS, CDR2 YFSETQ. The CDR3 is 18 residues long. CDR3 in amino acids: CASSPVKAALSGANVLTF. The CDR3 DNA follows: TGCGCCAGCAGCCCGGTAAAGGCCGCACTATCTGGGGCCAACGTCCTGACTTTC.

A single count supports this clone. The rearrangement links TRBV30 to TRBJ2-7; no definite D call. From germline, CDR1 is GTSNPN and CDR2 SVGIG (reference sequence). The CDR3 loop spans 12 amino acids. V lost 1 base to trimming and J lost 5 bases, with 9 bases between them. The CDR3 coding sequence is TGTGCCTGGAGTGGCCGACGGGACGAGCAGTACTTC. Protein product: CAWSGRRDEQYF.

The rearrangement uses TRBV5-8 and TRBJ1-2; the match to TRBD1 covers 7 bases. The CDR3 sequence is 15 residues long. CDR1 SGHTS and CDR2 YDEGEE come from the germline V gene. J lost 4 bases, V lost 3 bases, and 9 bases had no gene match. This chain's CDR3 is CASSSGQSMIYGYTF. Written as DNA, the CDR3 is TGTGCCAGCAGCTCGGGACAGAGCATGATCTATGGCTACACCTTC.